The T cell receptor (beta chain) under discussion was sequenced for a study of T-cell memory formation after mild COVID-19. Study summary: TCR clusters largely stayed donor specific.

Trimming cost V 4 bases and J 7 bases; bases outside gene matches: 4. CDR3 length: 15 residues. Germline V gives CDR1 KGHDR, CDR2 SFDVKD. Constant-segment-primed 5'RACE gave TCR alpha and TCR beta cDNA libraries with sample barcodes and UMIs. TCRdb ran MiXCR on the 5' RACE reads and lists one entry per CDR3 protein. This sample yields 250,000 to 350,000 distinct CDR3 sequences, of which 15% to 20% are seen a single time; more than 20% belongs to the top ten. Notes on the study in general: Certain responding clones were present in pre-infection memory, suggesting participation of cross-reactive memory.

With respect to this clonotype: Its antigen is as yet unknown.

This sequence originates from a man aged 18 to 30 who had mild COVID-19 (a few samples of this study predate the infection). Cell type and time point are not known. Sequencing was performed on PBMCs or a T cell subset sorted from them (not recorded which). The chain is built from TRBV24-1 and TRBJ2-1, with 12 bases that match TRBD2. This CDR3 is CATSDTSGGYNEQFF. CDR3 sequence (DNA): TGTGCCACCAGTGACACTAGCGGGGGGTATAATGAGCAGTTCTTC.